Shown below are 17 T cell receptor beta chains from a single sample sequenced in a study of shared clonotypes between healthy human individuals. Profiling relied on immunoSEQ multiplex PCR, and the TCRdb table lists in-frame clones only, not all of them. This table holds approximately 740,000 clones, 92% found once. CD45RO negativity and positive selection for CCR7 defined naive CD8 cells, a population that excluded terminally differentiated effector memory CD45RA+ cells. The sequenced material came from naive CD8+ T cells sorted from blood. The receptors were gathered from a man younger than 45 in good health.

V is TRBV29-1 and J is TRBJ2-2, with 7 bases identical to TRBD1. V trimming: 7 bases; J trimming: 2 bases; junction bases outside the gene matches: 7. The CDR3 loop spans 14 amino acids. CDR1 is SQVTM, CDR2 ANQGSEA, per germline. CDR3 residues: CSAGDSANTGELFF. As DNA, the CDR3 is TGCAGCGCCGGGGACAGTGCAAACACCGGGGAGCTGTTTTTT.

The rearrangement uses TRBV4-1 and TRBJ1-5, with a weak D call TRBD1 (6 bases). Trimming left V 1 base short and J 6 bases short, with 16 bases between. The CDR3 totals 16 residues. Per germline, CDR1 MGHRA and CDR2 YSYEKL. For the CDR3, the DNA is TGCGCCAGCAGCCAAGGTTTCAGGGGCTCGGGTCAGCCCCAGCATTTT. This gives the protein CASSQGFRGSGQPQHF.

Only one count was recorded for this clone. The chain uses TRBV27 and TRBJ1-1; possibly TRBD1 for D (5 bases). Germline CDR1 is MNHEY and CDR2 is SMNVEV (reference sequence). CDR3 length: 13 residues. V shed 4 bases and J shed 3 bases, with 9 bases lying between them. The CDR3 spells CASSYRPDTEAFF. The DNA for the CDR3 is TGTGCCAGCAGTTACAGGCCCGACACTGAAGCTTTCTTT.

This clone was recorded a few times. The CDR3 DNA reads TGTGCCAGCAGCGTAGGGGCCCGCCTACAAGAGACCCAGTACTTC. This codes for CASSVGARLQETQYF. The chain uses TRBV9 and TRBJ2-5; D remains ambiguous. Germline V gene sequence: CDR1 SGDLS, CDR2 YYNGEE. V gave up 0 bases and J gave up 2 bases, with 11 bases separating them. The CDR3 totals 15 residues.

The chain combines TRBV7-9 with TRBJ1-1; 7 nucleotides agree with TRBD1. This CDR3 has 14 residues. Germline lookup yields CDR1 SEHNR and CDR2 FQNEAQ (reference sequence). J lost 4 bases, V lost 1 base, and 3 bases had no gene match. In DNA, the CDR3 is TGTGCCAGCAGCTTAGTACAGGGGCCCACTGAAGCTTTCTTT. Protein sequence: CASSLVQGPTEAFF.

This sequence joins TRBV12-2 and TRBJ1-1; the table assigns TRBD1, which was not confirmed against the DNA. TRBV12-2 is a pseudogene segment. The CDR3 sequence is 20 residues long. The CDR3 reads CASRLGPQDRGQVMNTEAFF. The CDR3 DNA reads TGTGCAAGTCGCTTAGGCCCCCAGGACAGGGGGCAAGTGATGAACACTGAAGCTTTCTTT.

This clone was counted once. The chain is built from TRBV19 and TRBJ2-3; D not resolved. The V end was cut by 3 bases, the J end by 2 bases, with 12 bases between. CDR1 is LNHDA, CDR2 SQIVND, per germline (reference sequence). The CDR3 runs 15 residues. Here the CDR3 DNA reads TGTGCCAGTAGTATGAATGTGCGGCACACAGATACGCAGTATTTT. Translated: CASSMNVRHTDTQYF.

The chain uses TRBV25-1 and TRBJ2-2; D uncertain. Trimming left V 2 bases short and J 6 bases short, with 10 bases between. Germline CDR1 reads MGHDK; CDR2 reads SYGVNS. The CDR3 sequence is 14 residues long. CDR3 sequence reads: CASSEALVAGELFF. The CDR3 DNA sequence: TGTGCCAGCAGTGAAGCCCTAGTCGCCGGGGAGCTGTTTTTT.

V and J are TRBV9 and TRBJ1-2; 9 bases align to TRBD1. This CDR3 region has 16 residues. The J segment lost 1 base and the V segment lost 2 bases, leaving 6 bases of the junction unmatched. Looked up from germline, CDR1 is SGDLS and CDR2 is YYNGEE. In DNA, the CDR3 is TGTGCCAGCAGCGTGGCGGGACAGGGTGATAACTATGGCTACACCTTC. This encodes CASSVAGQGDNYGYTF.

The chain joins TRBV7-9 to TRBJ2-7; 8 bases fit TRBD2. From germline, CDR1 is SEHNR and CDR2 FQNEAQ (reference sequence). CDR3 size: 14 residues. Germline trimming cut 3 bases from V and 2 bases from J; bases unmatched to any gene: 3. CDR3 bases: TGTGCCAGCAGCTTGGGACTAGGGCCCTACGAGCAGTACTTC. It translates to CASSLGLGPYEQYF.

This sequence joins TRBV14 and TRBJ2-7, with D possibly TRBD1 on 5 matching bases. The CDR3 is 16 residues long. With 4 bases removed from V and 0 bases from J, the gap between germline ends came to 16 bases. Germline CDR1 SGHDN, CDR2 FVKESK. In nucleotides, the CDR3 is TGTGCCAGCAGCCCCTCCGAAGGGGTTTACTCCTACGAGCAGTACTTC. The encoded protein is CASSPSEGVYSYEQYF. Based on the CDR3 plus reference TRBV14 and TRBJ2-7, the full variable domain is EAGVTQFPSHSVIEKGQTVTLRCDPISGHDNLYWYRRVMGKEIKFLLHFVKESKQDESGMPNNRFLAERTGGTYSTLKVQPAELEDSGVYFCASSPSEGVYSYEQYFGPGTRLTVT.

This clone has only a few counts. V gene TRBV21-1 combines with J gene TRBJ2-2; the D call TRBD2 from the table was never checked on the DNA. TRBV21-1 is noted as a pseudogene. This CDR3 comprises 15 residues. The CDR3 spells CASGTSGKNTGELFF. DNA for the CDR3: TGTGCCAGCGGTACTAGCGGGAAGAACACCGGGGAGCTGTTTTTT.

V gene TRBV19 combines with J gene TRBJ1-5, with D possibly being TRBD1 (5 bases). The V gene's germline CDR1 is LNHDA and CDR2 SQIVND (reference sequence). The CDR3 runs to 15 residues. Trimming cost V 0 bases and J 4 bases, with 10 bases left between them. The CDR3 sequence is CASSIEETVNQPQHF. The CDR3 nucleotides are TGTGCCAGTAGTATAGAGGAGACAGTTAATCAGCCCCAGCATTTT.

This rearrangement joins TRBV7-9 to TRBJ2-7; D not certain. The V end lost 1 base, the J end lost 0 bases, and 7 bases lay between the germline ends. Germline-derived CDR1 and CDR2 are SEHNR and FQNEAQ (reference sequence). The CDR3 spans 14 residues. In nucleotides, the CDR3 is TGTGCCAGCAGCTTAGATTGGGTCTCCTACGAGCAGTACTTC. This translates into CASSLDWVSYEQYF.

The chain couples TRBV29-1 to TRBJ1-2; a possible D gene is TRBD1 (5 bases). The V end lost 0 bases, the J end lost 0 bases, and 11 bases lay between the germline ends. CDR3 length equals 15 residues. Per germline, CDR1 SQVTM and CDR2 ANQGSEA. CDR3 residues: CSVEEPRAPNYGYTF. CDR3 DNA sequence: TGCAGCGTTGAAGAGCCCAGGGCACCTAACTATGGCTACACCTTC.

This rearrangement joins TRBV29-1 to TRBJ1-2, with no clear D. This CDR3 contains 12 residues. The germline gives CDR1 SQVTM, CDR2 ANQGSEA. Trimming took 4 bases from V and 8 from J, leaving 14 bases between them. The CDR3 region is CSVVSGLRGYTF. CDR3 nucleotides: TGCAGCGTTGTTAGCGGGCTTAGAGGCTACACCTTC.

This chain uses TRBV27 with TRBJ2-1; no reliable D call. Trimming pared 2 bases from V and 9 bases from J, leaving 14 bases between. Germline V gene data show CDR1 as MNHEY and CDR2 as SMNVEV (reference sequence). The CDR3 sequence is 14 residues long. The DNA for the CDR3 is TGTGCCAGCAGTTTAAAAACAGTTATTACTGAGCAGTTCTTC. This codes for CASSLKTVITEQFF.